The text below deals with one T cell receptor (beta chain). As yet, its antigen is unknown. The sample originates from a study of OX40 agonist ivuxolimab in advanced cancers. Background on the study: Three patients got partial responses; one had hepatocellular carcinoma and two had cutaneous melanoma.

Findings and caveats of the study: Relatively little clonal expansion, among the lowest observed, appeared in partial responders at 0.1-3.0 mg/kg. Part of the nonresponder group also had normalized T-cell clonal expansion that was low.

Assay: immunoSEQ multiplex PCR; the TCRdb copy retains only in-frame clones and omits some. The table shows about 70,000 clones, with about nine tenths occurring only once. Material: CD4+ or CD8+ T cells sorted from blood, obtained in a trial of the OX40 agonist ivuxolimab. This TCR derives from an adult with an advanced solid tumor such as melanoma, head and neck, liver or kidney cancer.

The CDR3, as DNA: TGTGCCAGCAGCTTCCCAGGGGGCTATTCACCCCTCCACTTT. It codes for CASSFPGGYSPLHF. V usage is TRBV11-2 and J usage is TRBJ1-6; 8 nucleotides agree with TRBD1. This CDR3 has 14 amino acids. Germline loops: CDR1 SGHAT, CDR2 FQNNGV. The J segment lost 8 bases and the V segment lost 3 bases, leaving 3 bases of the junction unmatched.